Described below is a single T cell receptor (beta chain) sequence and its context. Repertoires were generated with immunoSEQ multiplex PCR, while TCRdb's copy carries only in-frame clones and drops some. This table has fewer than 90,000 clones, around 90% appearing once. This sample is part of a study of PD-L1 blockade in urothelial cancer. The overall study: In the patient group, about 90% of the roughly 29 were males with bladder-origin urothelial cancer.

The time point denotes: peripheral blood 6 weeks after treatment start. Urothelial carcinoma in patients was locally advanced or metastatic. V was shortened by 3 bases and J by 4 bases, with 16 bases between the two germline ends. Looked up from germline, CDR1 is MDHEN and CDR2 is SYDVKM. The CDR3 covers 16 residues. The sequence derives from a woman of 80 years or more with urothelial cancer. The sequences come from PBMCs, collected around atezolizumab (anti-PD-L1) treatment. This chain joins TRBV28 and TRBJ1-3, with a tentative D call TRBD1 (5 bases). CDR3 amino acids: CASSFDHRSNGNTIYF. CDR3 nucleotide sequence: TGTGCCAGCAGTTTCGACCACAGGAGCAACGGAAACACCATATATTTT.